The rows below give T cell receptor beta chains drawn from one sample of a study of vaccination and CD4 T cells after COVID-19. Each CDR3 protein gets one entry after TCRdb re-called the PCR reads with MiXCR. Of about 15,000 distinct CDR3 sequences in the sample, 66% are singletons; the top ten hold 0.95% to 1.3%. Sequencing used CD4+ T cells from blood, obtained after SARS-CoV-2 vaccination. The receptors here all came from a human donor who had recovered from COVID-19. The CDR3 runs from the conserved cysteine through the conserved F or W. D genes are given only for firm matches. Size is stated for part of the rows, as once, few or many counts, or as a class when the clone is expanded.

cdr3_length clone_size j_call d_call v_call cdr3_nt cdr3_aa
17 - TRBJ2-1 - TRBV24-1 TGTGCCACCAGTGACCGTGGACCCACGAGCTCCTACAATGAGCAGTTCTTC CATSDRGPTSSYNEQFF
13 - TRBJ1-1 - TRBV7-2 TGTGCCAGCAGCTCCAATCCGGGGCAAGAAGCTTTCTTT CASSSNPGQEAFF
15 - TRBJ1-5 - TRBV19 TGTGCCAGTAGTATAGGGGGACACCAGACGAGGCCCCAGCATTTT CASSIGGHQTRPQHF
16 - TRBJ2-2 TRBD1 TRBV5-1 TGCGCCAGCAGCCCAACACGACAGGGTAACACCGGGGAGCTGTTTTTT CASSPTRQGNTGELFF
14 - TRBJ1-3 - TRBV20-1 TGCAGTGCCAGGCGACAGGCGTATGGAAACACCATATATTTT CSARRQAYGNTIYF
14 once TRBJ2-3 TRBD2 TRBV6-1 TGTGCCACCGCTAGCGGGATCAGCACAGATACGCAGTATTTT CATASGISTDTQYF
15 once TRBJ2-1 TRBD2 TRBV10-3 TGTGCCATCAGTCCGGGACTACTCATAGGAAACGAGCAGTTCTTC CAISPGLLIGNEQFF
17 - TRBJ2-7 TRBD2 TRBV2 TGTGCCAGCAGTGATGGGGCTAGCGGGAGGGCCGGGTACGAGCAGTACTTC CASSDGASGRAGYEQYF
15 - TRBJ2-7 TRBD2 TRBV6-5 TGTGCCAGCAGTTACTCCGCGCGGGAGGTTAACGAGCAGTACTTC CASSYSAREVNEQYF
11 - TRBJ1-5 - TRBV20-1 TGCAGTGCTGCCGGGGGGGCGCCCCAGCATTTT CSAAGGAPQHF
16 few TRBJ2-7 TRBD2 TRBV20-1 TGCAGTGCTAGACCAGGACTAGCGGTTCACTCCTACGAGCAGTACTTC CSARPGLAVHSYEQYF
12 - TRBJ1-1 - TRBV28 TGTGCCAGCAAAAGGGTACGTACTGAAGCTTTCTTT CASKRVRTEAFF
12 - TRBJ2-5 - TRBV11-3 TGTGCCAGCAGCTGGACCGGGGGGACCCAGTACTTC CASSWTGGTQYF
16 - TRBJ2-7 TRBD2 TRBV7-6 TGTGCCAGCAGCTTAGAAGAAACTAGCGGACCAGACGAGCAGTACTTC CASSLEETSGPDEQYF
14 - TRBJ1-5 - TRBV28 TGTGCCAGCAGTTTTCAGGCGCCCAATCAGCCCCAGCATTTT CASSFQAPNQPQHF
13 - TRBJ2-5 - TRBV5-1 TGCGCCACCAATAGGGGTTCAGCGGAGACCCAGTACTTC CATNRGSAETQYF
16 - TRBJ2-6 - TRBV20-1 TGCAGTGCTAGAGCCGCTACTAGCTCTGGGGCCAACGTCCTGACTTTC CSARAATSSGANVLTF
14 - TRBJ2-7 - TRBV19 TGTGCCAGTAGTTCCGTCCCCATGACGGGCGAGCAGTACTTC CASSSVPMTGEQYF
14 - TRBJ1-5 TRBD1 TRBV2 TGTGCCAGCAGCCAGGACAGGGAGAATCAGCCCCAGCATTTT CASSQDRENQPQHF
12 - TRBJ2-5 TRBD1 TRBV2 TGTGCCAGTCACAGGGGTCCCCAGACCCAGTACTTC CASHRGPQTQYF
14 - TRBJ1-6 - TRBV2 TGTGCCAGCAGTGCGGGCATGTTTGATTCACCCCTCCACTTT CASSAGMFDSPLHF
13 - TRBJ2-1 TRBD1 TRBV6-1 TGTGCCAGCAGGATGTTCACAGGGGCCCCAGAGTTCTTC CASRMFTGAPEFF
20 - TRBJ2-5 TRBD2 TRBV7-7 TGTGCCAGCAGCTTAAAGGTTCCCCTAGGACTAGCGAACTCCCAAGAGACCCAGTACTTC CASSLKVPLGLANSQETQYF
15 - TRBJ2-7 TRBD1 TRBV7-2 TGTGCCAGCAGCTGGAGGACAGGGGGCGCCTACGAGCAGTACTTC CASSWRTGGAYEQYF
16 - TRBJ1-1 TRBD1 TRBV20-1 TGCAGTGCTAGAACCGGGACAGGGGGACGTGACACTGAAGCTTTCTTT CSARTGTGGRDTEAFF
15 - TRBJ1-5 TRBD1 TRBV19 TGTGCCAGTAGTCAAAGGACAGGGAGATACCAGCCCCAGCATTTT CASSQRTGRYQPQHF
15 - TRBJ1-5 - TRBV7-2 TGTGCCAGCAGCTTAAGGCAGGGACTTGATCAGCCCCAGCATTTT CASSLRQGLDQPQHF
13 once TRBJ1-4 - TRBV19 TGTGCCAGTAGTATGGGGACAAATGAAAAACTGTTTTTT CASSMGTNEKLFF
14 few TRBJ2-3 TRBD1 TRBV29-1 TGCAGCGCCTCGACAGGGGCGGGCACAGATACGCAGTATTTT CSASTGAGTDTQYF
17 - TRBJ1-5 - TRBV28 TGTGCCAGCAGTTTACACGGCTCCACGGGCTGGAATCAGCCCCAGCATTTT CASSLHGSTGWNQPQHF
11 - TRBJ2-3 - TRBV19 TGTGCCAGTAGTCACACAGATACGCAGTATTTT CASSHTDTQYF
14 - TRBJ2-4 - TRBV7-9 TGTGCCAGCAGCCCCCGGATAGGAAACAGAATTCAGTACTTC CASSPRIGNRIQYF
15 - TRBJ2-5 TRBD2 TRBV20-1 TGCAGTGCTAGAGATCGTACTAGCGGGAGAGAGACCCAGTACTTC CSARDRTSGRETQYF
14 - TRBJ2-3 TRBD2 TRBV2 TGTGCCAGCAATAGCGGGAGGGCCCCAGATACGCAGTATTTT CASNSGRAPDTQYF
16 - TRBJ2-1 TRBD2 TRBV7-6 TGTGCCAGCAGCTTAGTCCCGGGAGGGCCCTTTGTTGAGCAGTTCTTC CASSLVPGGPFVEQFF
15 - TRBJ2-7 - TRBV28 TGTGCCAGCAGTTTGCGCCCGGGCAGCTCCTACGAGCAGTACTTC CASSLRPGSSYEQYF
15 - TRBJ2-1 - TRBV7-9 TGTGCCAGCAGCCAGAATACCGGGAGAATCAATGAGCAGTTCTTC CASSQNTGRINEQFF
14 - TRBJ2-2 - TRBV15 TGTGCCACCAGCAGGAGAGGAAACACCGGGGAGCTGTTTTTT CATSRRGNTGELFF
16 few TRBJ1-5 - TRBV2 TGTGCCAGCGGTGGACAACTCAGGGTGGGCAATCAGCCCCAGCATTTT CASGGQLRVGNQPQHF
14 - TRBJ2-7 - TRBV7-9 TGTGCCAGCAGTGGGGACCTCCAACTCTCAGAGCAGTACTTC CASSGDLQLSEQYF